This T cell receptor beta chain is drawn from a study of blood T cell repertoires in COVID-19. The J segment lost 9 bases and the V segment lost 5 bases, leaving 13 bases of the junction unmatched. The CDR3 consists of 16 residues. In germline, CDR1 is SGHAT, CDR2 FQNNGV. The sample holds a few counts of this clone. Assay used: immunoSEQ multiplex PCR; TCRdb lists only in-frame clones, some missing. The data show approximately 300,000 clones, 75% to 90% seen once. Sequenced sample: PBMCs or T cells enriched from blood (not recorded which). The receptor's source is a woman in her thirties who had been exposed to COVID-19. The V and J genes are TRBV11-2 and TRBJ1-6; 7 nucleotides line up with TRBD1. CDR3 amino acids: CASSRSDRVKGSPLHF. CDR3 DNA sequence: TGTGCCAGCAGCCGATCCGACAGGGTGAAGGGTTCACCCCTCCACTTT.